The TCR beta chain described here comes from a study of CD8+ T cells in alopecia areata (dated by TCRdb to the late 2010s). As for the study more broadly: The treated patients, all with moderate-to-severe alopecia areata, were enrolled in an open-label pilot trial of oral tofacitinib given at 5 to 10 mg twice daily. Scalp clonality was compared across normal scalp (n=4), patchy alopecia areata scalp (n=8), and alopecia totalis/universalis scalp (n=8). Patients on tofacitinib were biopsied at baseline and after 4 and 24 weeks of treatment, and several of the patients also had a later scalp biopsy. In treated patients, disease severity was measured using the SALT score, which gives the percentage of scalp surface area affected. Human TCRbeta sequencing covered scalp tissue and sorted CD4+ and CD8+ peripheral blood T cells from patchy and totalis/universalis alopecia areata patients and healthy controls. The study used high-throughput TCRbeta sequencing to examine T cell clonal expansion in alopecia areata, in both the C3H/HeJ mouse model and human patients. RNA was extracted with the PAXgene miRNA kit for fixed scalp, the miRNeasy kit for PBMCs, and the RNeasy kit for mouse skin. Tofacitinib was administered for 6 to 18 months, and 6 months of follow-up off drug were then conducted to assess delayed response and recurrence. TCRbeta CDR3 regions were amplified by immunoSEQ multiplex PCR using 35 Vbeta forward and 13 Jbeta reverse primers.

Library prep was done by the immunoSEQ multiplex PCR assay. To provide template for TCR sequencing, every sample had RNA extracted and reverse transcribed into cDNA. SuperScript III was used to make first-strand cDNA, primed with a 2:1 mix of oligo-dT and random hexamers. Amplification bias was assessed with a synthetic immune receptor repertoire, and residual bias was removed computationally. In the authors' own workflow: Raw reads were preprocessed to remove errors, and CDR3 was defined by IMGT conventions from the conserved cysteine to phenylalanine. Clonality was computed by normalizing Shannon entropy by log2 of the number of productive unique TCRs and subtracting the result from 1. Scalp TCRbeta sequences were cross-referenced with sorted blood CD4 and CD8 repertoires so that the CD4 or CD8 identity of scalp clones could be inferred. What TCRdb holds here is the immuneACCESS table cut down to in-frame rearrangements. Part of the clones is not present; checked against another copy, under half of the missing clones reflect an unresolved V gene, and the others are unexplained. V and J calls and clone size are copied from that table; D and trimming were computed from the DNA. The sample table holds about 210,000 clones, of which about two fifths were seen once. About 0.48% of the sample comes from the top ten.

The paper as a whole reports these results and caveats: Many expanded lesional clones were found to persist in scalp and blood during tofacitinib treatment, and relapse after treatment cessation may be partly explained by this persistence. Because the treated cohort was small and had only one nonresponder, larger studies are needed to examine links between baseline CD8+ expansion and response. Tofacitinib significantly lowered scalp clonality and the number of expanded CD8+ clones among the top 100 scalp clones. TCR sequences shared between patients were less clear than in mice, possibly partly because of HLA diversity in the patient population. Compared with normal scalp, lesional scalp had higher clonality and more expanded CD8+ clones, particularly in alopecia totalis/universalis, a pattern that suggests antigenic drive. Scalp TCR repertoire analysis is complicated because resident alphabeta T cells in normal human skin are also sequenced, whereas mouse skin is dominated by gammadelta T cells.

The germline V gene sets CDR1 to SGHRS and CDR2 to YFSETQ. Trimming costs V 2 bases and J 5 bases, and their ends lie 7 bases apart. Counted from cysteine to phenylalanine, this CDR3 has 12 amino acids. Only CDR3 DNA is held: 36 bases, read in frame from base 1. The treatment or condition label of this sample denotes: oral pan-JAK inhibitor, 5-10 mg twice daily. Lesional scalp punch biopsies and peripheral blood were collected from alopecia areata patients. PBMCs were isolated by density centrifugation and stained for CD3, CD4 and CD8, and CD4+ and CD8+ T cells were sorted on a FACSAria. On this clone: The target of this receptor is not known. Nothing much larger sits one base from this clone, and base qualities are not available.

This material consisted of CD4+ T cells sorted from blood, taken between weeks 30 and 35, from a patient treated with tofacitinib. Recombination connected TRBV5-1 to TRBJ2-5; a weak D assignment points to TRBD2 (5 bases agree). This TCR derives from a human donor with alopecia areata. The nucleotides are TGCGCCAGCAGCTTTTCGGGGGAGACCCAGTACTTC. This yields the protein CASSFSGETQYF.